Ten or more counts support the clone carrying this TCR beta chain. Its specificity is not known. V was pared by 0 bases and J by 3 bases, with 12 bases between. Germline V lookup: CDR1 SGDLS, CDR2 YYNGEE. This CDR3 region has 16 residues. TCRdb reprocessed the multiplex PCR reads via MiXCR and lists one record per CDR3 protein. Here the sample spans 140,000 or so distinct CDR3 sequences, 32% being singletons. This entry is derived from a study of breast tumors, draining lymph nodes, adjacent tissues. The lymph nodes were axillary draining lymph nodes from breast cancer patients. Study-wide results and caveats: That most tumor T cells come from lymph nodes remained unproven. Data fit most tumor T cells coming from lymph node, expanding in tumor. Tumor and nontumor repertoires were significantly more similar in luminal-like than in basal-like breast cancer. Tumors had less TCR diversity than lymph nodes, more than nontumor tissue.

The gene calls are TRBV9 and TRBJ1-4; D may be TRBD1 (6 bases). The sequencing input was axillary lymph node tissue. The sequence came from a female donor with breast cancer. Some clones in this sample may be carry-over from other donors' samples. The CDR3 DNA reads as TGTGCCAGCAGCGTAGCTGGGGGCTATTCTAATGAAAAACTGTTTTTT. It specifies CASSVAGGYSNEKLFF.